This T cell receptor beta chain appears in the sequencing data of a study of human CD8 memory T cell subsets. The study, taken as a whole, reports: Sequencing was limited to the T cell receptor beta chain. Only minimal overlap was seen between the stem-like memory and the precursor exhausted T cell repertoires.

It was UMI-labeled 5' RACE by which the TCR beta libraries were made. TCRdb reanalyzed the 5' RACE reads, giving one entry per CDR3 protein sequence and no DNA. The sample data list roughly 9,800 distinct CDR3 sequences. This CDR3 comprises 16 residues. Per germline, CDR1 MDHEN and CDR2 SYDVKM. On this clonotype itself: Its specificity is not known.

Sequenced: CD8+ stem-like memory T cells (TSCM and TCM) sorted from PBMCs. Subset defined: stem-like memory CD8 T cells (TSTEM), CCR7+ PD-1- TIGIT-. V gene TRBV28 combines with J gene TRBJ1-1; TCRdb indicates TRBD1, and absent DNA this call remains unverified. This receptor was identified in a human donor in good health. The CDR3 sequence: CASSTDRESRDTEAFF.